This T cell receptor (beta chain) was obtained from a study of cytomegalovirus exposure and HLA in healthy donors. Study-wide findings and caveats: Usually a TCR sequence was rare, but some public TCRs were found in many donors. Analyzed later, most CMV-associated TCR beta chains appeared HLA-restricted. Associated with HLA alleles at 0.05 false discovery rate in a later analysis were 16,951 TCR beta sequences.

Researchers ran the PCR with 60 Vbeta and 13 Jbeta primers. Repertoires were generated with immunoSEQ multiplex PCR, while TCRdb's copy carries only in-frame clones and drops some. Of 150,000 to 200,000 clones in the sample, just over 75% were seen once. Healthy bone marrow donors supplied every sample. This clone was recorded once. Its specificity is not known. The TCR comes from a man between 18 and 29 years old in good health and CMV-seronegative. Sample: PBMCs.

The CDR3 DNA reads TGTGCCAGCAGCTTAGGGGACAAGGGCACTGAAGCTTTCTTT. Translating gives CASSLGDKGTEAFF. The V call is TRBV7-8, the J call TRBJ1-1; a possible D gene is TRBD1 (6 bases). There are 14 residues in the CDR3. Germline-derived CDR1 and CDR2 are SGHVS and FQNEAQ. Trimming pared 1 base from V and 4 bases from J, leaving 10 bases between. The full variable domain, completed using reference TRBV7-8 and TRBJ1-1, is GAGVSQSPRYKVAKRGQDVALRCDPISGHVSLFWYQQALGQGPEFLTYFQNEAQLDKSGLPSDRFFAERPEGSVSTLKIQRTQQEDSAVYLCASSLGDKGTEAFFGQGTRLTVV.